The 7 T cell receptor beta chains below come from one sample, sequenced in a study of shared clonotypes between healthy human individuals. The table came from immunoSEQ multiplex PCR; TCRdb's copy has only in-frame clones and leaves some out. Of around 2.3 million clones in the sample, around 95% were seen once. Sequenced sample: naive CD4+ T cells sorted from blood. Subset defined: CD45RA+ positively selected. The source is a man between 18 and 35 years old in good health.

This clone came up a few times. The chain combines TRBV7-3 with TRBJ2-1, with 8 positions matching TRBD2. Germline V CDR1 and CDR2: SGHTA, FQGTGA. V was pared by 3 bases and J by 9 bases, with 7 bases of the junction left unmatched. The CDR3 sequence is 14 residues long. DNA of the CDR3: TGTGCCAGCAGCTTTGGGACTAGATTCGGTGAGCAGTTCTTC. It translates to CASSFGTRFGEQFF.

The V and J genes are TRBV7-2 and TRBJ1-1; tentatively, D is TRBD1 (5 bases). This CDR3 region has 12 residues. CDR1 is SGHTA, CDR2 FQGNSA, per germline. V lost 0 bases and J 7 bases, leaving 6 bases between the germline ends. CDR3 DNA sequence: TGTGCCAGCAGCTTAGCGGGGGTTGAAGCTTTCTTT. Protein product: CASSLAGVEAFF.

The chain employs TRBV27 and TRBJ1-6, with 9 bases that match TRBD1. The V and J ends lost 3 bases and 7 bases, in that order; junction bases with no gene match: 7. From germline, CDR1 is MNHEY and CDR2 SMNVEV (reference sequence). The CDR3 is 16 amino acids. The CDR3 reads CASSFSATGGNSPLHF. The CDR3 DNA follows: TGTGCCAGCAGTTTCTCGGCGACAGGGGGGAATTCACCCCTCCACTTT.

For this clone: The sample holds other DNA sequences that translate to the same CDR3. The V and J genes are TRBV7-9 and TRBJ1-4, with a weak D call TRBD1 (6 bases). This CDR3 spans 14 amino acids. V dropped 6 bases and J dropped 4 bases, with 12 bases sitting between them. Germline V gene sequence: CDR1 SEHNR, CDR2 FQNEAQ (reference sequence). DNA for the CDR3: TGTGCCAGCAGTCTACAGGGATTTAATGAAAAACTGTTTTTT. Residues: CASSLQGFNEKLFF.

The V call is TRBV29-1, the J call TRBJ2-5; TRBD1 or TRBD2 may be the D gene (5 bases each). V was cut by 4 bases and J by 1 base, with 10 bases left in between. The CDR3 has 13 amino acids. The germline V gene has CDR1 SQVTM and CDR2 ANQGSEA. The CDR3 sequence is CSVAPGTQETQYF. In nucleotides, the CDR3 is TGCAGCGTTGCACCAGGGACCCAAGAGACCCAGTACTTC.

As to this clone: Other DNA sequences in this sample translate to the same CDR3. The rearrangement uses TRBV5-1 and TRBJ2-4; 7 bases line up with TRBD1. The junction had 5 bases not matched to a gene; V was cut back by 4 bases and J by 4 bases. This CDR3 comprises 14 residues. Germline CDR1 reads SGHRS; CDR2 reads YFSETQ. CDR3 protein: CASSPGTAKNIQYF. DNA for the CDR3: TGCGCCAGCAGCCCCGGGACAGCAAAAAACATTCAGTACTTC.

Details on this clone: This sample includes further DNA sequences coding for the same CDR3. The rearrangement joins TRBV10-3 to TRBJ1-2; D might be TRBD1 (5 bases). Germline CDR1 ENHRY, CDR2 SYGVKD. Between the trimmed V and J ends, which lost 2 bases and 4 bases, there was a span of 8 bases. This CDR3 contains 13 residues. CDR3 nucleotides: TGTGCCATCAGTGAGGGGGGAAGCTATGGCTACACCTTC. Protein sequence: CAISEGGSYGYTF.